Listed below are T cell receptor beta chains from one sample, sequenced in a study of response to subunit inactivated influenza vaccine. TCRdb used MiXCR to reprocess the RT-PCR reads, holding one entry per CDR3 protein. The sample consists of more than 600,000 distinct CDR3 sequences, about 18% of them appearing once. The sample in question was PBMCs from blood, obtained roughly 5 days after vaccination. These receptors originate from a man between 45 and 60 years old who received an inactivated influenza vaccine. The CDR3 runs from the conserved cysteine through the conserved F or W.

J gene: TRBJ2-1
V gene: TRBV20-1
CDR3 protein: CSARDRTYNEQFF

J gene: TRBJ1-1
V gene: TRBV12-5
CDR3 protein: CASGFEISGIDTEAFF

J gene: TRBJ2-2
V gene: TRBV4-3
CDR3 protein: CASSQATGSGELFF

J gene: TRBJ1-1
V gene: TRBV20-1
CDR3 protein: CSARPGQINTEAFF

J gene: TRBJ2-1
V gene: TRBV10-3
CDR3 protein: CAISELTSGVTEQFF

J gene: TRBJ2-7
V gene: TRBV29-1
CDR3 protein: CSVLDRRVGYEQYF

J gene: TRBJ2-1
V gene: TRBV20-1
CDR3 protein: CSAIRLAGGMNEQFF

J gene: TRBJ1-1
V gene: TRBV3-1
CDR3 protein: CASSQVGRTEAFF

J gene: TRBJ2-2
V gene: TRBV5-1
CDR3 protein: CASSFRVRNTGELFF

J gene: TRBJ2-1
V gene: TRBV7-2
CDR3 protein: CASSLRLDPLSEQFF

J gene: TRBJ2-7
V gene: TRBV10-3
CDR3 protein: CTIRERPSTYEQYF

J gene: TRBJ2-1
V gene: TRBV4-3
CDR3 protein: CASSQEVVREFTYNEQFF

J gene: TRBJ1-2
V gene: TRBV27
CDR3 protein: CASSLFAGEGYGYTF

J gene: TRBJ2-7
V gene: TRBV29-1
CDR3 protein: CSVAYAFYEQYF

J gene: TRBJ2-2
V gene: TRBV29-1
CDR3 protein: CSARGTGGFTGELFF

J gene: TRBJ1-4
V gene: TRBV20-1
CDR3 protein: CSARDPWAEKLFF

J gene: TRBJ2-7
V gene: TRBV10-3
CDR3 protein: CAIAKGDGFYEQYF

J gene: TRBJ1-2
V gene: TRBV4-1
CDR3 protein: CASSQANYGYTF

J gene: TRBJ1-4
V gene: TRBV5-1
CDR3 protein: CASSLEGASSNEKLFF

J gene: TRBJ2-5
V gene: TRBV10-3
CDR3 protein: CATGTGGETQYF

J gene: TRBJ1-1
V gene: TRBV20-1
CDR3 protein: CSARDQGSNTEAFF

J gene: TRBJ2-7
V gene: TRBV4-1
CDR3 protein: CASSQDRGLARKEQYF

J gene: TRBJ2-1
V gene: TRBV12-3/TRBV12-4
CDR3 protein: CASDGEGGNYNEQFF

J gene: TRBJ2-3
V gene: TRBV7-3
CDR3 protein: CASSAESTDTQYF

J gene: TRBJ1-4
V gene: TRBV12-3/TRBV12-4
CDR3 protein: CASSLPNEKLFF

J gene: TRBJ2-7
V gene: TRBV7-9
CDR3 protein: CASSLSSGGLSEQYF

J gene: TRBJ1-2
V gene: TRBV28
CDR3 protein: CASRTPDSWDYGYTF

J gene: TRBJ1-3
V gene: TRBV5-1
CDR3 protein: CASSATGPSGNTIYF

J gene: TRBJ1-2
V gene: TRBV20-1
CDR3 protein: CSARDLVRDIFYGYTF

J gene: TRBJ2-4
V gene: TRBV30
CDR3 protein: CAWSAAKNIQYF

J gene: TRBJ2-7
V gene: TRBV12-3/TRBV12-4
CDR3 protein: CASSPGTKTYEQYF

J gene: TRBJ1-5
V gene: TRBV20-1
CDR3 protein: CSARVGPVSNQPQHF

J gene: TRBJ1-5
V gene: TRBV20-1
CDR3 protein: CSATPDGNQPQHF